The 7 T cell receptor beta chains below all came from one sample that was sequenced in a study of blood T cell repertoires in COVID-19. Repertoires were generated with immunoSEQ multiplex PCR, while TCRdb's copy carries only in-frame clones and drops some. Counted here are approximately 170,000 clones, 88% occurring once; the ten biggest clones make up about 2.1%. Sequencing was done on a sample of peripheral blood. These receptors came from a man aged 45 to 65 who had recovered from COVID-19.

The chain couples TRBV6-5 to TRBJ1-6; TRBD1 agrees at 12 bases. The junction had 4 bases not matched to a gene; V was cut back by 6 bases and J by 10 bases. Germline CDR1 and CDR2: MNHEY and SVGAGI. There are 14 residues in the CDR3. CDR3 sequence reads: CASRRDRGQSPLHF. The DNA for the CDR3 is TGTGCCAGCAGGAGGGACAGGGGGCAATCACCCCTCCACTTT.

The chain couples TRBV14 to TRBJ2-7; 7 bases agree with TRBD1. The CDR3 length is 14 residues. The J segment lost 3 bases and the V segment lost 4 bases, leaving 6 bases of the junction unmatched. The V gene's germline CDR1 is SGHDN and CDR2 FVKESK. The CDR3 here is CASSPRDRFYEQYF. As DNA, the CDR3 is TGTGCCAGCAGCCCCAGGGACAGATTCTACGAGCAGTACTTC.

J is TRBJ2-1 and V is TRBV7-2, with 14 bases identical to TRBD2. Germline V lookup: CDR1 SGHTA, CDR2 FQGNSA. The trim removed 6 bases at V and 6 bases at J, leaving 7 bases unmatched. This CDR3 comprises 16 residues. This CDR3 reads CASRSTGTSGSNEQFF. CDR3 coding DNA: TGTGCCAGCAGGTCTACCGGGACTAGCGGGAGCAATGAGCAGTTCTTC.

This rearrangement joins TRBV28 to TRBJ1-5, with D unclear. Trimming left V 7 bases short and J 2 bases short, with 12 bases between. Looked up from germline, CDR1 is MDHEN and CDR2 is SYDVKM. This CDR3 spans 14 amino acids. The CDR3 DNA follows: TGTGCCAGCAATCTGGGGAGGGGCAATCAGCCCCAGCATTTT. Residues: CASNLGRGNQPQHF.

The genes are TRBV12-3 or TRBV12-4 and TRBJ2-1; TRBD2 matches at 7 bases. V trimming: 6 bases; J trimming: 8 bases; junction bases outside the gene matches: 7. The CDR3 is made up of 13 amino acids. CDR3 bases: TGTGCCAGCAGCCTGGGAGGGAACGATGAGCAGTTCTTC. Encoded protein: CASSLGGNDEQFF.

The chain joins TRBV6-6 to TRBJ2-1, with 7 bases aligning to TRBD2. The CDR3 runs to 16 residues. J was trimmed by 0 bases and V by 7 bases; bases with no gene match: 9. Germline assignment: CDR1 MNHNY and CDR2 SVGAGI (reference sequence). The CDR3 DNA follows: TGTGCCAGCACCTCGAAGAGCGGGAACTCCTACAATGAGCAGTTCTTC. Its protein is CASTSKSGNSYNEQFF.

CDR3 nucleotide sequence: TGTGCCAGCTCACCCTTTTCCGGGACAGGGCGAAACACCGGGGAGCTGTTTTTT. It encodes CASSPFSGTGRNTGELFF. The chain combines TRBV18 with TRBJ2-2, with TRBD1 identical over 9 bases. Germline V gene data show CDR1 as KGHSH and CDR2 as LQKENI. CDR3 length: 18 residues. J gave up 2 bases and V 3 bases, and 10 bases lay outside the gene matches.